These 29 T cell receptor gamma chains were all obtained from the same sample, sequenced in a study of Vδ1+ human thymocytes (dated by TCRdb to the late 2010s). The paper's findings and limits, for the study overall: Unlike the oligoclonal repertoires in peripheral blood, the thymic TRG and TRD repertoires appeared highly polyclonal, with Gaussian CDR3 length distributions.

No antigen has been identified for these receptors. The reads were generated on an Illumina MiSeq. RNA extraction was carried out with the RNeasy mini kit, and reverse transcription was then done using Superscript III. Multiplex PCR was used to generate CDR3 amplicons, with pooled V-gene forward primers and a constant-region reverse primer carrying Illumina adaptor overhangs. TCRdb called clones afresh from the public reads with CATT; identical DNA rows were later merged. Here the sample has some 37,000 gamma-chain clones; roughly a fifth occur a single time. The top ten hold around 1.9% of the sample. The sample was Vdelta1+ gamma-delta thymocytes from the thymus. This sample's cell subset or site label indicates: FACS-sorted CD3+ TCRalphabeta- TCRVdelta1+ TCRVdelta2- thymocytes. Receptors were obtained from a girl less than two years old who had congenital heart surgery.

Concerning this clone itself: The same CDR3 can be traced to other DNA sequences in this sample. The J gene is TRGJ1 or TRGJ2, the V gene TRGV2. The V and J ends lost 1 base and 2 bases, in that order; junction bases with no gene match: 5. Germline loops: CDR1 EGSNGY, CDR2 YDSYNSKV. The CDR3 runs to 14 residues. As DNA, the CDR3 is TGTGCCACCTGGGACGGTCCAGATTATTATAAGAAACTCTTT. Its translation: CATWDGPDYYKKLF.

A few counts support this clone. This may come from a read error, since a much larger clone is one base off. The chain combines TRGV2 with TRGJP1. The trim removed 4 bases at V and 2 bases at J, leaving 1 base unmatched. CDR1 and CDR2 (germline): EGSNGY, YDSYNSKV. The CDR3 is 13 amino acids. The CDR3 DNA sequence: TGTGCCACCTGGGAGACCACTGGTTGGTTCAAGATATTT. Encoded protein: CATWETTGWFKIF.

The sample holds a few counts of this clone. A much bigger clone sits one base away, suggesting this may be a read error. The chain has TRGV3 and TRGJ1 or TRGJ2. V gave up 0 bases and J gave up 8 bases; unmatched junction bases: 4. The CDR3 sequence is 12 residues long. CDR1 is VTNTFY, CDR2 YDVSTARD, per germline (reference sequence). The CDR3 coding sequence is TGTGCCACCTGGGACAGGCCTGATAAGAAACTCTTT. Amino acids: CATWDRPDKKLF.

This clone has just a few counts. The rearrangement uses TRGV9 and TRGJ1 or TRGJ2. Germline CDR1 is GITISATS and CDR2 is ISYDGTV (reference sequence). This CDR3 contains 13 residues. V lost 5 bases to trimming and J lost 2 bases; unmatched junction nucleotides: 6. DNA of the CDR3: TGTGCCTTGTGGGTGCACTATTATTATAAGAAACTCTTT. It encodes CALWVHYYYKKLF.

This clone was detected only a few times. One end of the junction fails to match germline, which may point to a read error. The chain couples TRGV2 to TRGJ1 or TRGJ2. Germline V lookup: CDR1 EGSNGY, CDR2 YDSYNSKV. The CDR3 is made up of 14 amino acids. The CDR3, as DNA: TGTGCCACCTGGGGCGGGCCTTCTTATTATAAGAAACTCTTT. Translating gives CATWGGPSYYKKLF.

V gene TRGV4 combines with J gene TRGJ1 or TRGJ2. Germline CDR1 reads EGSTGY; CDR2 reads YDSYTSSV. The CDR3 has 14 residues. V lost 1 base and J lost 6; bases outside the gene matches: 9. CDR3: CATWDGPPFYKKLF. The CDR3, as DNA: TGTGCCACCTGGGATGGCCCCCCCTTTTATAAGAAACTCTTT.

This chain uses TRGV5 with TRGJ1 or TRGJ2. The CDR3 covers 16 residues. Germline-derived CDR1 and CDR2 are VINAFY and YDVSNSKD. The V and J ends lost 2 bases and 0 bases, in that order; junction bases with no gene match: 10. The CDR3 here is CATWDNKDSNYYKKLF. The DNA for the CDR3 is TGTGCCACCTGGGACAACAAAGATTCGAATTATTATAAGAAACTCTTT.

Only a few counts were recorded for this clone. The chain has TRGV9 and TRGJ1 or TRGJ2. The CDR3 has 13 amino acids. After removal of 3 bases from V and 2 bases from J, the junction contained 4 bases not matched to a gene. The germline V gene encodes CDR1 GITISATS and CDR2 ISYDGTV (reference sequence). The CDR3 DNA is TGTGCCTTGTGGGAGACATATTATTATAAGAAACTCTTT. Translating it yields CALWETYYYKKLF.

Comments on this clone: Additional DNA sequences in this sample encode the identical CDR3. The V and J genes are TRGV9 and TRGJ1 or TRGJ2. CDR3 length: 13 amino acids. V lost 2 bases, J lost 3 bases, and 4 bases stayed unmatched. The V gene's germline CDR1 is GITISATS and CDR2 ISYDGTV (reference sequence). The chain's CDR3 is CALWEAFYYKKLF. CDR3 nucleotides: TGTGCCTTGTGGGAGGCTTTTTATTATAAGAAACTCTTT.

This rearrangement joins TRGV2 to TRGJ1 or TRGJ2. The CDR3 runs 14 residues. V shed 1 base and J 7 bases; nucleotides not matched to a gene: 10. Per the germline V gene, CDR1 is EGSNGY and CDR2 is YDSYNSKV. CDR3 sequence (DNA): TGTGCCACCTGGGACGGTTCAGACGGGTATAAGAAACTCTTT. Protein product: CATWDGSDGYKKLF.

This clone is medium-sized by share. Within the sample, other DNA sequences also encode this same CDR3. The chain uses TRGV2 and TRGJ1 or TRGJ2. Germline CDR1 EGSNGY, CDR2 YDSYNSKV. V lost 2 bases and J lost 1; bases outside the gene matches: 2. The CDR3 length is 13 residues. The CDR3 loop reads CATWDENYYKKLF. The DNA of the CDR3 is TGTGCCACCTGGGACGAAAATTATTATAAGAAACTCTTT.

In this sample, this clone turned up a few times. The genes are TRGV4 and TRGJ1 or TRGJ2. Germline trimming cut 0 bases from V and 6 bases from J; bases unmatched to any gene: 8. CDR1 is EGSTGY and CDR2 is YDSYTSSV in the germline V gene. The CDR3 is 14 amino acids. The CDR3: CATWDGLAGYKKLF. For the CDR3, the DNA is TGTGCCACCTGGGATGGGCTTGCGGGTTATAAGAAACTCTTT.

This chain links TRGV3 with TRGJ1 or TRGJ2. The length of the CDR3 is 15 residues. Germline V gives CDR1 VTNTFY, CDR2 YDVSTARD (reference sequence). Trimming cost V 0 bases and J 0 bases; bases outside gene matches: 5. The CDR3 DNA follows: TGTGCCACCTGGGACAGGCCAGTGAATTATTATAAGAAACTCTTT. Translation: CATWDRPVNYYKKLF.

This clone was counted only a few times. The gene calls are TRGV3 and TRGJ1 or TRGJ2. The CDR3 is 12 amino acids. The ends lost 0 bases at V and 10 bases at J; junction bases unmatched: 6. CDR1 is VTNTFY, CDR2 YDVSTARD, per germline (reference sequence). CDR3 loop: CATWDRPWKKLF. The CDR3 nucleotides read TGTGCCACCTGGGACAGGCCGTGGAAGAAACTCTTT.

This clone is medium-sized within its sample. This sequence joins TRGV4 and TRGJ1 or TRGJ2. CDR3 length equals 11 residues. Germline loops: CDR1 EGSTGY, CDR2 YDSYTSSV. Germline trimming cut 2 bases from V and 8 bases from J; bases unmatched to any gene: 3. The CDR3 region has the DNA TGTGCCACCTGGGATGATCATAAGAAACTCTTT. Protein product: CATWDDHKKLF.

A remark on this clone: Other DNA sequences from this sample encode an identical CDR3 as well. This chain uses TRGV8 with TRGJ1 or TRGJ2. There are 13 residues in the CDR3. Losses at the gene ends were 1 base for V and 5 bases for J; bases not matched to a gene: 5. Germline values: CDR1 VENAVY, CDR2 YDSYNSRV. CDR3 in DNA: TGTGCCACCTGGGATAGCGGGAATTATAAGAAACTCTTT. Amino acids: CATWDSGNYKKLF.

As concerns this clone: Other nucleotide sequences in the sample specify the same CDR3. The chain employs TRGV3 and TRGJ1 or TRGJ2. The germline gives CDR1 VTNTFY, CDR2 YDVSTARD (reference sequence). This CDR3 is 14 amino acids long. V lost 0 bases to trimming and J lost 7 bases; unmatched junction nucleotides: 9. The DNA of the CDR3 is TGTGCCACCTGGGACAGGCGGGGGCGGTATAAGAAACTCTTT. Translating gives CATWDRRGRYKKLF.

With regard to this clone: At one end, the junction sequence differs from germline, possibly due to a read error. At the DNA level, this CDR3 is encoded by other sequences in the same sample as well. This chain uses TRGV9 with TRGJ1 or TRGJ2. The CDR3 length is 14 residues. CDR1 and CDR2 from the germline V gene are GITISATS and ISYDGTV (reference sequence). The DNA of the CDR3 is TGCGCCTTGTGGGAGGTGCGGGATTATTATAAGAAACTCTTT. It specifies CALWEVRDYYKKLF.

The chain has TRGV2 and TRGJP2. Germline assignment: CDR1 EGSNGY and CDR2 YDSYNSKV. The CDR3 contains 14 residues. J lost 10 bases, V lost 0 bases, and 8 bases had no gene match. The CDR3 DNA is TGTGCCACCTGGGACGGGCGACGGTCTTGGATCAAGACGTTT. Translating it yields CATWDGRRSWIKTF.

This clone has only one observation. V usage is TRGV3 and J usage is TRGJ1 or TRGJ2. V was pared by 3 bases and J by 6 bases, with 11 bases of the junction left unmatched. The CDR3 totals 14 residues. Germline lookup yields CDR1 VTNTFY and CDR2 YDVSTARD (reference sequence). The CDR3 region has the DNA TGTGCCACCTGGGACGAAGTAGCTAGTTATAAGAAACTCTTT. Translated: CATWDEVASYKKLF.

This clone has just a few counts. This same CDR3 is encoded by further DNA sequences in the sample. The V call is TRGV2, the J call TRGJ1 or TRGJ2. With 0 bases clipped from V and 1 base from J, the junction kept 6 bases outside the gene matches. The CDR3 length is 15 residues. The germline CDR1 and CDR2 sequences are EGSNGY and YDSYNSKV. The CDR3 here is CATWDGPGNYYKKLF. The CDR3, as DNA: TGTGCCACCTGGGACGGGCCGGGAAATTATTATAAGAAACTCTTT.

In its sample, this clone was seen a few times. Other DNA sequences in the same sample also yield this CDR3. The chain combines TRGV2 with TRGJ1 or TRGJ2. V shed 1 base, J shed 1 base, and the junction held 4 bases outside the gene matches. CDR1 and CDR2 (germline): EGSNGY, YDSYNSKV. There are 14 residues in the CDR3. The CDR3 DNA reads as TGTGCCACCTGGGACGGACTAAATTATTATAAGAAACTCTTT. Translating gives CATWDGLNYYKKLF.

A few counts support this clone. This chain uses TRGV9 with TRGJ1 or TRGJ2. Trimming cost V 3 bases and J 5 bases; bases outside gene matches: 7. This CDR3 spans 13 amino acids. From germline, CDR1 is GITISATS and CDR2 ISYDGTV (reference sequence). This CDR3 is CALWEPHDYKKLF. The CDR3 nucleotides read TGTGCCTTGTGGGAGCCGCACGATTATAAGAAACTCTTT.

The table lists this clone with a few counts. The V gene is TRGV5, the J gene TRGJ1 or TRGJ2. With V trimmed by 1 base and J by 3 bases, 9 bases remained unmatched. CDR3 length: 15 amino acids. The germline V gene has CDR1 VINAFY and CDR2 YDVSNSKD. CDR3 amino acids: CATWDSKFSYYKKLF. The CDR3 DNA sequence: TGTGCCACCTGGGACAGCAAGTTCAGTTATTATAAGAAACTCTTT.

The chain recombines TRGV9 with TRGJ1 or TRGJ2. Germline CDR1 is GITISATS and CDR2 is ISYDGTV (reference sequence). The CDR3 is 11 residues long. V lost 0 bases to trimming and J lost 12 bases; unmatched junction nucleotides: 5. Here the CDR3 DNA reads TGTGCCTTGTGGGAGGTGAGGGCGAAACTCTTT. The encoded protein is CALWEVRAKLF.

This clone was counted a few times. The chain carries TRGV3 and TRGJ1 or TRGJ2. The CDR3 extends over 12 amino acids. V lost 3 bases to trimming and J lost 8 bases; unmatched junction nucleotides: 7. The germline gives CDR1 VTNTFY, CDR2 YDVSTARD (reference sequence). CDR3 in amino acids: CATWDGGHKKLF. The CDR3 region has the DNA TGTGCCACCTGGGACGGAGGCCATAAGAAACTCTTT.

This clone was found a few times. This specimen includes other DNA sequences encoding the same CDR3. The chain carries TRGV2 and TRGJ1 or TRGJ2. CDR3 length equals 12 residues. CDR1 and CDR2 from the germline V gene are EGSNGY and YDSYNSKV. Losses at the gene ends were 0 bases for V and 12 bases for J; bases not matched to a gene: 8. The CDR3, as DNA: TGTGCCACCTGGGACGGGCCGTTGAGGAAACTCTTT. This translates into CATWDGPLRKLF.

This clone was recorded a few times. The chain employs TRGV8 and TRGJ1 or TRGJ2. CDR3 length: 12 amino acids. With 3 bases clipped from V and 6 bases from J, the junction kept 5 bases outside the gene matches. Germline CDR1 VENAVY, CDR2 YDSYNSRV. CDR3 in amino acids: CATWDHCYKKLF. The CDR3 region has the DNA TGTGCCACCTGGGATCATTGTTATAAGAAACTCTTT.

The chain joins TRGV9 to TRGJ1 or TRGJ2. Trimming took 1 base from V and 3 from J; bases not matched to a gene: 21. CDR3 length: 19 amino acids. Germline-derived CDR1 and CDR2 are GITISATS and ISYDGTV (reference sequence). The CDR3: CALWEVLDPFPPFYYKKLF. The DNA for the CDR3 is TGTGCCTTGTGGGAGGTCCTCGACCCATTCCCCCCTTTTTATTATAAGAAACTCTTT.